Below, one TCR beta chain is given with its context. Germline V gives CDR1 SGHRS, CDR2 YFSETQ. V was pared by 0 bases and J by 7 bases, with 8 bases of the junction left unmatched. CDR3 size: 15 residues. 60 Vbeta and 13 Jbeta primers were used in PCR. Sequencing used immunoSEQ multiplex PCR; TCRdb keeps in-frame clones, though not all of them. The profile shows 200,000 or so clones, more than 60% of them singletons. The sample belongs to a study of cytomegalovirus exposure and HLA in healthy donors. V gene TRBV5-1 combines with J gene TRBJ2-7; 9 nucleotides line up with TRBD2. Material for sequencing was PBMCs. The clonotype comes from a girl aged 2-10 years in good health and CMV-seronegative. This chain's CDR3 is CASSLDGGRVEEQYF. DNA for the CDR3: TGCGCCAGCAGCTTGGATGGCGGGAGGGTTGAAGAGCAGTACTTC.